This TCR beta chain originates from a study of T cell clonotyping in hematopoietic cell transplantation. Study at large: Pretransplant recipient samples were taken after cytoreduction.

Germline V lookup: CDR1 DFQATT, CDR2 SNEGSKA (reference sequence). The CDR3 loop spans 11 amino acids. V was trimmed by 3 bases and J by 4 bases, leaving 4 bases between them. This clone was recorded only once. Its antigen is undetermined. As to time point: recipient sample about 28 days before transplant, after cytoreduction. Clones were read by immunoSEQ multiplex PCR, and TCRdb kept only the in-frame ones, dropping some. This repertoire shows about 29,000 clones, about 80% found once; its top ten account for 5.5% to 8%. Study findings and constraints: CD4 and CD8 repertoire contributions could not be separated without sorting. Recipient TCR diversity dropped after transplant; expanded clonotypes rose from day 30 to 180.

This receptor was taken from a woman in her twenties or thirties with chronic myeloid leukemia. Some clones in this sample may be carry-over from other donors' samples. The chain employs TRBV20-1 and TRBJ2-1; no reliable D call. Sequenced material: peripheral blood mononuclear cells, taken before stem cell transplant. CDR3 DNA sequence: TGCAGTGCTAGGGTATACAATGAGCAGTTCTTC. As protein: CSARVYNEQFF.